This TCR beta chain was found in a study of blood T cell repertoires in COVID-19. Followed over time, Seattle patients had been enrolled while infection was active. Germline CDR1 reads KGHSH; CDR2 reads LQKENI. Between the trimmed V and J ends, which lost 2 bases and 0 bases, there was a span of 10 bases. The CDR3 has 15 amino acids. TCRdb's table, derived via immunoSEQ multiplex PCR, lists solely in-frame clones and lacks some. This sample has around 260,000 clones, with roughly 88% found just once. The clonotype comes from a woman in her 70s with COVID-19, enrolled during active disease. V is TRBV18 and J is TRBJ1-1, with no clear D. The sample taken for sequencing was peripheral blood. The CDR3 here is CASSPTSSMNTEAFF. The CDR3 DNA reads as TGTGCCAGCTCACCAACCTCTTCTATGAACACTGAAGCTTTCTTT.